These 8 T cell receptor beta chains came from one sample sequenced in a study of T cell repertoires in cytomegalovirus infection. Their specific antigens are unknown. TCRdb processed the reads anew with MiXCR; each CDR3 protein has one entry. This table holds around 430,000 distinct CDR3 sequences, roughly 46% found once. Sequencing used cultured PBMCs, obtained from culture after CMV antigen stimulation. The receptors were gathered from a human donor in good health (CMV status not recorded). Some clones in this sample may be carry-over from other donors' samples.

A few counts support this clonotype. The chain is built from TRBV11-1 and TRBJ2-7; 10 nucleotides line up with TRBD1. The germline V gene encodes CDR1 SGHAT and CDR2 FQDESV (reference sequence). V lost 7 bases and J lost 1; bases outside the gene matches: 10. The CDR3 length is 16 residues. This CDR3 is CASNSGGTGASYEQYF. The CDR3 DNA reads TGTGCCAGCAACTCGGGTGGGACAGGGGCTTCCTACGAGCAGTACTTC.

Only a few counts were recorded for this clonotype. The rearrangement links TRBV2 to TRBJ2-2; perhaps TRBD1 as D (6 bases). Germline lookup yields CDR1 SNHLY and CDR2 FYNNEI. The CDR3 has 14 residues. V lost 7 bases to trimming and J lost 4 bases, with 13 bases between them. CDR3 bases: TGTGCCAGCATGACTCTCAGGGGCACCGGGGAGCTGTTTTTT. Translation: CASMTLRGTGELFF.

The rearrangement uses TRBV20-1 and TRBJ2-1; TRBD2 aligns across 8 bases. V shed 6 bases and J 0 bases; nucleotides not matched to a gene: 13. The CDR3 spans 17 residues. CDR1 is DFQATT, CDR2 SNEGSKA, per germline (reference sequence). The CDR3 bases are TGCAGTGCCACCGGGACTAGTAGGAGATCCTCCTACAATGAGCAGTTCTTC. This codes for CSATGTSRRSSYNEQFF.

This clonotype has a handful of counts. The chain joins TRBV11-2 to TRBJ1-6, with D perhaps TRBD1 (5 bases). The V end lost 4 bases, the J end lost 1 base, and 8 bases lay between the germline ends. Germline loops: CDR1 SGHAT, CDR2 FQNNGV. This CDR3 has 15 residues. In nucleotides, the CDR3 is TGTGCCAGCAGCTCCGGGGCGTCCTATAATTCACCCCTCCACTTT. Translated: CASSSGASYNSPLHF.

The table lists this clonotype with a few counts. The chain employs TRBV6-1 and TRBJ2-7, with D possibly being TRBD2 (5 bases). Trimming stripped 3 bases from V and 2 bases from J, with 11 bases between. CDR1 and CDR2 (germline): MNHNS, SASEGT. CDR3 length: 14 residues. This CDR3 is CASSELAGAYEQYF. The CDR3, as DNA: TGTGCCAGCAGTGAGTTGGCCGGGGCCTACGAGCAGTACTTC.

This clonotype came up a few times. The chain is built from TRBV6-5 and TRBJ1-1; D call uncertain. This CDR3 spans 13 amino acids. The V gene's germline CDR1 is MNHEY and CDR2 SVGAGI. Trimming cost V 3 bases and J 3 bases, with 8 bases left between them. CDR3 protein: CASSYEVDTEAFF. Here the CDR3 DNA reads TGTGCCAGCAGTTATGAGGTTGACACTGAAGCTTTCTTT.

The chain combines TRBV7-2 with TRBJ2-3, with a tentative D call TRBD2 (5 bases). The germline gives CDR1 SGHTA, CDR2 FQGNSA. The CDR3 is 15 amino acids. Trimming left V 5 bases short and J 3 bases short, with 15 bases between. The CDR3 spells CASSPTGLRTDTQYF. CDR3 in DNA: TGTGCCAGCAGCCCGACGGGATTGAGGACAGATACGCAGTATTTT.

The chain employs TRBV12-3 or TRBV12-4 and TRBJ2-5; a weak D match, TRBD2 (5 bases). The CDR3 contains 15 residues. V dropped 6 bases and J dropped 4 bases, with 18 bases sitting between them. The CDR3, as DNA: TGTGCCAGCAGATCGCACCGAGGGCTTCGAGAGACCCAGTACTTC. As protein: CASRSHRGLRETQYF.